This T cell receptor beta chain derives from a study of blood T cell repertoires in COVID-19. The protocol was immunoSEQ multiplex PCR, while the TCRdb copy is restricted to in-frame clones and leaves out a portion. Among about 190,000 clones listed, roughly 89% were seen once. The V gene's germline CDR1 is LNHDA and CDR2 SQIVND (reference sequence). This CDR3 region has 13 residues. V was trimmed by 5 bases and J by 4 bases, leaving 8 bases between them. The V call is TRBV19, the J call TRBJ2-2; D unclear. Sequencing input: peripheral blood. This TCR was recovered from a man over 45 with acute or convalescent COVID-19. Written as DNA, the CDR3 is TGTGCCAGTAGTCTCAGTGGCACCGGGGAGCTGTTTTTT. Translating gives CASSLSGTGELFF.